This T cell receptor beta chain derives from a study of tumour-infiltrating T cells in Burkitt lymphoma (dated by TCRdb to about 2020). Study-wide context: The Burkitt lymphoma cohort comprised approximately 74 patients and spanned all epidemiological subtypes of the disease. When TCR repertoire data were correlated with clinical outcome, productive clonality turned out to predict both overall and progression-free survival, independent of established prognosticators, age at diagnosis among them.

The CDR3 has 14 amino acids, counting the end cysteine and phenylalanine. The sequence is cut down to CDR3 DNA, 42 bases in frame from base 1. Trimming at the junction amounts to 4 bases on V and 2 bases on J, and the germline ends lie 12 bases apart. Looking up the germline V gene yields CDR1 SGHDT and CDR2 YYEEEE. Receptor amplification or capture employed the immunoSEQ multiplex PCR assay. This is the immuneACCESS table as TCRdb keeps it, with only in-frame sequences that have V and J called. A part of the clones is gone; compared with another copy, unresolved V genes explain less than half, and the rest is unexplained. For this sample there are over a thousand clones; 99% appear just once. The ten largest account for about 1.3% of the sample. Beyond this particular receptor, the publication reports: Numerous Burkitt lymphoma patients were found to share several public clonotypes, a finding suggesting shared tumour neoantigen selection that is absent from diffuse large B-cell lymphoma.

As regards this clone: The clone's antigen remains unknown. Base qualities were left out, and no much larger clone turns up one base away.

The sequence derives from a human donor with Burkitt lymphoma. This sequence uses TRBV5-6 and TRBJ2-5; the D segment is perhaps TRBD1 or TRBD2, each sharing 6 matched bases. Sequencing was carried out using tumor tissue. CDR3 sequence: CASSQRGDQETQYF. DNA sequence: TGTGCCAGCAGCCAAAGGGGGGATCAAGAGACCCAGTACTTC.